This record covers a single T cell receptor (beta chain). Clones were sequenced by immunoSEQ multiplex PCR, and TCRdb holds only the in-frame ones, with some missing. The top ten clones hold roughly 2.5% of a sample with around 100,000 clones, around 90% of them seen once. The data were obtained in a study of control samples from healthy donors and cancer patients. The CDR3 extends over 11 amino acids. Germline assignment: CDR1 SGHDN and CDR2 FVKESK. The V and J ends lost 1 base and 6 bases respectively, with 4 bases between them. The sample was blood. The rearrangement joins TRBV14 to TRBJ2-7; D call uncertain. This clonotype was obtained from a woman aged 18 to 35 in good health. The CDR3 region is CASSQGLEQYF. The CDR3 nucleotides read TGTGCCAGCAGCCAAGGTCTCGAGCAGTACTTC.